This T cell receptor (beta chain) comes out of a study of blood T cells in healthy people across ages. In the study overall: About one barcoded beta molecule per two T cells came from capture by template switching.

Together with a sample-barcoded 5' primer, a J-beta primer mix was included in a second PCR lasting about 7 to 11 cycles. TCRdb reprocessed the 5' RACE reads with MiXCR, giving one entry per CDR3 protein. Of some 670,000 distinct CDR3 sequences in the sample, 52% were seen once. The CDR3 loop spans 14 amino acids. Germline loops: CDR1 MGHDK, CDR2 SYGVNS. Trimming cost V 5 bases and J 7 bases, with 18 bases left between them. Every sample yielded at least 6 million isolated PBMCs. Total RNA was isolated from each sample in quantities of at least 6 micrograms. The specimen was blood. V and J are TRBV25-1 and TRBJ2-7, with D maybe TRBD1 (6 bases). The source of this sequence is an elderly woman in good health. This CDR3 reads CASSPQRTDNEQYF. The CDR3 nucleotides read TGTGCCAGCAGTCCTCAGCGGACAGACAATGAGCAGTACTTC.